Listed below are T cell receptor beta chains from one sample, sequenced in a study of blood T cell repertoires in COVID-19. Using immunoSEQ multiplex PCR, the repertoire was profiled, and TCRdb retains in-frame clones only, with some absent. This sample has 450,000 to 500,000 clones, with 70% to 90% found just once. Input material: peripheral blood. The receptors stem from a human donor in a cohort sampled during active COVID-19. Both conserved end residues are part of each CDR3. D genes are given only for firm matches. For some rows the clone size is stated as once, few or many, or as a class when expanded; others skip it.

clone_size	d_call	v_call	j_call	cdr3_aa	cdr3_nt
NA	NA	TRBV7-2	TRBJ2-1	CASSEHKAEQFF	TGTGCCAGCAGCGAACATAAAGCGGAGCAGTTCTTC
once	TRBD1	TRBV12-5	TRBJ1-3	CASGLGAGGPSGNTIYF	TGTGCTAGTGGTTTGGGAGCAGGGGGCCCTTCTGGAAACACCATATATTTT
NA	NA	TRBV1	TRBJ2-7	CTSSQEGGRPRGEQYF	TGCACCAGCAGCCAAGAGGGGGGTCGTCCCCGGGGAGAGCAGTACTTC
NA	TRBD2	TRBV19	TRBJ2-3	CASSIGSLAATDTQYF	TGTGCCAGTAGTATAGGTTCACTAGCGGCCACAGATACGCAGTATTTT
NA	NA	TRBV5-1	TRBJ2-5	CASSLASLPQETQYF	TGCGCCAGCAGCTTGGCGTCACTACCCCAAGAGACCCAGTACTTC
NA	NA	TRBV10-3	TRBJ2-1	CAISDSNVVDTNEQFF	TGTGCCATCAGTGATAGCAACGTCGTAGATACCAATGAGCAGTTCTTC
once	NA	TRBV10-3	TRBJ1-1	CAISGLAGMNTEAFF	TGTGCCATCAGTGGTTTAGCAGGGATGAACACTGAAGCTTTCTTT
once	NA	TRBV2	TRBJ1-3	CASKIAGNTIYF	TGTGCCAGCAAAATAGCCGGAAACACCATATATTTT
NA	TRBD1	TRBV6-5	TRBJ1-2	CASSAPDRGDYGYTF	TGTGCCAGCAGCGCGCCGGACAGGGGAGACTATGGCTACACCTTC
NA	TRBD2	TRBV5-8	TRBJ2-1	CASSLWETSGADEQFF	TGTGCCAGCAGCTTGTGGGAGACTAGCGGAGCGGATGAGCAGTTCTTC
NA	TRBD2	TRBV19	TRBJ2-1	CASSLREGTYNEQFF	TGTGCCAGTAGTTTGCGGGAGGGGACCTACAATGAGCAGTTCTTC
NA	TRBD2	TRBV25-1	TRBJ2-5	CASRGSGRRETQYF	TGTGCCAGCAGAGGCAGCGGGAGGAGAGAGACCCAGTACTTC
few	TRBD2	TRBV4-1	TRBJ2-1	CASSLGGLAGNEQFF	TGCGCCAGCAGCCTCGGGGGGCTAGCGGGCAATGAGCAGTTCTTC
NA	TRBD2	TRBV5-1	TRBJ2-7	CASSLERDSYEQYF	TGCGCCAGCAGCTTGGAGCGGGACTCCTACGAGCAGTACTTC
NA	TRBD2	TRBV9	TRBJ2-7	CASSVAWAGAGSEQYF	TGTGCCAGCAGCGTAGCTTGGGCGGGAGCGGGTAGCGAGCAGTACTTC
few	NA	TRBV4-2	TRBJ2-3	CASSQQVLTTQYF	TGTGCCAGCAGCCAGCAGGTACTGACCACGCAGTATTTT
NA	NA	TRBV11-2	TRBJ1-3	CASSLDRGNGNTIYF	TGTGCCAGCAGCTTAGATAGGGGCAACGGAAACACCATATATTTT
NA	TRBD1	TRBV6-5	TRBJ1-2	CASKIQGAIHGYTF	TGTGCCAGCAAAATCCAGGGGGCCATCCATGGCTACACCTTC
NA	NA	TRBV13	TRBJ2-7	CASSALGGAEYF	TGTGCCAGCAGCGCGCTTGGGGGGGCGGAGTACTTC
few	NA	TRBV27	TRBJ1-5	CASRSGQGGQPQHF	TGTGCCAGCAGGTCGGGTCAGGGAGGGCAGCCCCAGCATTTT
NA	TRBD2	TRBV28	TRBJ2-5	CASGLAGDLETQYF	TGTGCCAGCGGGCTAGCGGGAGATCTGGAGACCCAGTACTTC
once	NA	TRBV7-3	TRBJ2-1	CASSLKSGLFNEQFF	TGTGCCAGCAGCTTAAAATCGGGGTTGTTCAATGAGCAGTTCTTC
NA	TRBD2	TRBV7-9	TRBJ2-5	CASSLTSAIQETQYF	TGTGCCAGCAGCTTGACTAGCGCCATCCAAGAGACCCAGTACTTC
NA	NA	TRBV28	TRBJ1-1	CASSLGSPNRGAFF	TGTGCCAGCAGTTTAGGGAGCCCGAACCGAGGAGCTTTCTTT
few	TRBD2	TRBV7-6	TRBJ2-1	CASSLVGGSPYNEQFF	TGTGCCAGCAGCTTAGTAGGCGGGAGTCCCTACAATGAGCAGTTCTTC
NA	TRBD1	TRBV25-1	TRBJ2-2	CASRKTGTENTGELFF	TGTGCCAGCAGAAAAACCGGGACAGAGAACACCGGGGAGCTGTTTTTT
NA	NA	TRBV3-1/TRBV3-2	TRBJ2-5	CASSQRTGGAETQYF	TGTGCCAGCAGCCAACGCACAGGAGGGGCAGAGACCCAGTACTTC
NA	NA	TRBV6-2/TRBV6-3	TRBJ2-1	CASSGLSSYNEQFF	TGTGCCAGCAGTGGACTCAGCTCCTACAATGAGCAGTTCTTC